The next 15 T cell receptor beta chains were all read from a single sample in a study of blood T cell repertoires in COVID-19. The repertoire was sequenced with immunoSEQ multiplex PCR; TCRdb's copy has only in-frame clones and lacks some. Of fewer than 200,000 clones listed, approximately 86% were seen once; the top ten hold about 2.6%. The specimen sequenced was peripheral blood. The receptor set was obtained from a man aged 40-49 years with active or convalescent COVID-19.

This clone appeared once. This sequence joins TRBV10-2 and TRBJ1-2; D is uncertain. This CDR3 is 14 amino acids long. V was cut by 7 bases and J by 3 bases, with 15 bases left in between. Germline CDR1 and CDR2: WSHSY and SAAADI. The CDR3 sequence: CASNSGEGYYGYTF. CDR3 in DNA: TGCGCCAGCAATAGTGGAGAGGGCTACTATGGCTACACCTTC.

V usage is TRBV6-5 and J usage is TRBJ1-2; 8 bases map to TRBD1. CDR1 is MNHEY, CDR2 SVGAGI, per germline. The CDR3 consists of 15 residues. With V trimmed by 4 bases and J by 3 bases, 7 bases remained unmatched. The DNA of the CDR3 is TGTGCCAGCAGTTTCCGGACAGGGTGGGACTATGGCTACACCTTC. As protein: CASSFRTGWDYGYTF.

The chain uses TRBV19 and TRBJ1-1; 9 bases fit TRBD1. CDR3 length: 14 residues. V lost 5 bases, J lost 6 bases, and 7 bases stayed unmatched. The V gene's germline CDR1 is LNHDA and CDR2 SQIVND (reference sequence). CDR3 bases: TGTGCCAGTAGTCTTACAGGGGGCTCCTCTGAAGCTTTCTTT. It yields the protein CASSLTGGSSEAFF.

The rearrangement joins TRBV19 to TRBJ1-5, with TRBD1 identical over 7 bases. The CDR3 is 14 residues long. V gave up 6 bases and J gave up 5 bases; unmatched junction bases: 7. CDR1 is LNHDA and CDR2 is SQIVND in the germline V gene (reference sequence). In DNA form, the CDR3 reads TGTGCCAGTAGGAAAGACAGGGTGGATCAGCCCCAGCATTTT. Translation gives CASRKDRVDQPQHF.

In nucleotides, the CDR3 is TGTGCCAGTAGTATATTCGTGGCAGGGGTGTATGGCTACACCTTC. Translating gives CASSIFVAGVYGYTF. The chain joins TRBV19 to TRBJ1-2; D is possibly TRBD1 (6 bases). The V end was cut by 2 bases, the J end by 5 bases, with 15 bases between. Germline assignment: CDR1 LNHDA and CDR2 SQIVND (reference sequence). The CDR3 contains 15 residues.

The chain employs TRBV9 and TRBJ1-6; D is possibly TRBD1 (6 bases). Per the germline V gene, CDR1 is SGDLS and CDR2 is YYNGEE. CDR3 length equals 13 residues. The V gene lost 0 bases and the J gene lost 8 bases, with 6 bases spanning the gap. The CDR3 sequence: CASSVDRDSPLHF. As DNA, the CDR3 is TGTGCCAGCAGCGTAGACAGGGATTCACCCCTCCACTTT. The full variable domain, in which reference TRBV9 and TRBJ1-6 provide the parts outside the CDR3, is DSGVTQTPKHLITATGQRVTLRCSPRSGDLSVYWYQQSLDQGLQFLIQYYNGEERAKGNILERFSAQQFPDLHSELNLSSLELGDSALYFCASSVDRDSPLHFGNGTRLTVT.

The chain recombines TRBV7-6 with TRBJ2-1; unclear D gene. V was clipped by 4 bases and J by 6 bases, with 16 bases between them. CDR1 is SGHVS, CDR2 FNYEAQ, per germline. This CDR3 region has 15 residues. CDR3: CASSSRFKMGNEQFF. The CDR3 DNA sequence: TGTGCCAGCAGCTCGCGGTTCAAGATGGGCAATGAGCAGTTCTTC. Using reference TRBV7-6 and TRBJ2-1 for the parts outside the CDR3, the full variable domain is GAGVSQSPRYKVTKRGQDVALRCDPISGHVSLYWYRQALGQGPEFLTYFNYEAQQDKSGLPNDRFSAERPEGSISTLTIQRTEQRDSAMYRCASSSRFKMGNEQFFGPGTRLTVL.

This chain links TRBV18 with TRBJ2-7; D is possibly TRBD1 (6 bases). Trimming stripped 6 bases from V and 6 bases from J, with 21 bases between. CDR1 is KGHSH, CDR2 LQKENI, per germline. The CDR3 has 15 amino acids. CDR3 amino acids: CASSTLGRGTGEQYF. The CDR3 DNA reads TGTGCCAGCTCTACCCTAGGCAGGGGAACGGGCGAGCAGTACTTC.

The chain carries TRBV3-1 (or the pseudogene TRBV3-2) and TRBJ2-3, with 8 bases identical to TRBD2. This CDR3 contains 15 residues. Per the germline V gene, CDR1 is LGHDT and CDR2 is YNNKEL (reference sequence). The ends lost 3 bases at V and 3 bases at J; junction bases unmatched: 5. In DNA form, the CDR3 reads TGTGCCAGCAGCCAGGCGGGGGGTGATACAGATACGCAGTATTTT. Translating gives CASSQAGGDTDTQYF.

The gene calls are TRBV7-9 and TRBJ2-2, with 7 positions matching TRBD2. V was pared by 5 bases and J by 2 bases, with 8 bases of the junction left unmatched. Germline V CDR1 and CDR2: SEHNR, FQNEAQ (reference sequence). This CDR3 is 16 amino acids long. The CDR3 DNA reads TGTGCCAGCAGCCCGCGGCTAGCGGTTAACACCGGGGAGCTGTTTTTT. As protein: CASSPRLAVNTGELFF.

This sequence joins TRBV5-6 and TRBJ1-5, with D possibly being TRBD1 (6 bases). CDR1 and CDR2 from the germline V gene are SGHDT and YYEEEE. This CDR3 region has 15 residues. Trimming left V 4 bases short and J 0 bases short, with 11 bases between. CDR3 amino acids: CASSPGAGSNQPQHF. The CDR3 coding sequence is TGTGCCAGCAGCCCAGGGGCCGGTAGCAATCAGCCCCAGCATTTT.

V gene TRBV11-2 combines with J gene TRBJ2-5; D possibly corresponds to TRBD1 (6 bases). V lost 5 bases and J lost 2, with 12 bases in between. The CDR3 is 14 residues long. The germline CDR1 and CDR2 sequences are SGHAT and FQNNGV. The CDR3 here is CASSDEGGQETQYF. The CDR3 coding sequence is TGTGCCAGCAGCGACGAAGGGGGACAAGAGACCCAGTACTTC.

The CDR3 DNA reads TGCAGCGCTCCCGGGACTAGCGGGACCACCGGGGAGCTGTTTTTT. This sequence encodes CSAPGTSGTTGELFF. The chain employs TRBV29-1 and TRBJ2-2; 13 bases align to TRBD2. Germline V CDR1 and CDR2: SQVTM, ANQGSEA. V shed 7 bases and J 4 bases; nucleotides not matched to a gene: 6. This CDR3 region has 15 residues.

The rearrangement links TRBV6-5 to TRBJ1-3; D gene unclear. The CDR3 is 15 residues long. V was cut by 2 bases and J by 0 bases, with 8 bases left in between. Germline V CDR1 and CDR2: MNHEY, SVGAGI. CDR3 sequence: CASSYGANSGNTIYF. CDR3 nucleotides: TGTGCCAGCAGTTACGGAGCCAACTCTGGAAACACCATATATTTT.

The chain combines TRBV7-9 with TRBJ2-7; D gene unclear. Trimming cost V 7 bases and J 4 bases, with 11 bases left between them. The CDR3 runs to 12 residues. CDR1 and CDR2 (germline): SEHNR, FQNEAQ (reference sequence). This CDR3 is CASTPLGYEQYF. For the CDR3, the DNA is TGTGCCAGCACCCCCCTCGGGTACGAGCAGTACTTC.